Below, 23 T cell receptor beta chains from the same sample are listed, as sequenced in a study of cytotoxic CD8 clonotypes in ibrutinib-treated CLL. The protocol was immunoSEQ multiplex PCR, while the TCRdb copy is restricted to in-frame clones and leaves out a portion. The sample holds around 92,000 clones, 60% to 80% seen once. Sequencing was performed on PBMCs, taken after 24 months of ibrutinib treatment. These receptors were obtained from a human donor with chronic lymphocytic leukemia.

This chain uses TRBV2 with TRBJ2-7, with TRBD2 identical over 11 bases. Germline values: CDR1 SNHLY, CDR2 FYNNEI. The CDR3 spans 14 residues. Trimming at V came to 6 bases and at J to 5 bases, leaving 6 bases not matched to a gene. CDR3 DNA: TGTGCCAGCAGGGATAGCGGGAGGGCCGACGAGCAGTACTTC. Residues: CASRDSGRADEQYF.

The rearrangement links TRBV5-1 to TRBJ2-2; D is uncertain. Germline V gene lookup returns CDR1 SGHRS and CDR2 YFSETQ. V gave up 0 bases and J gave up 3 bases, with 9 bases separating them. CDR3 size: 15 residues. CDR3 protein: CASSLASLDTGELFF. The CDR3, as DNA: TGCGCCAGCAGCTTGGCCTCGCTGGACACCGGGGAGCTGTTTTTT.

This clone is a singleton in its sample. The chain is built from TRBV7-9 and TRBJ2-7; TRBD2 matches at 7 bases. V was pared by 3 bases and J by 8 bases, with 7 bases of the junction left unmatched. The CDR3 is 13 residues long. The germline CDR1 and CDR2 sequences are SEHNR and FQNEAQ (reference sequence). This CDR3 reads CASSLVGGPQQYF. DNA for the CDR3: TGTGCCAGCAGCTTGGTGGGAGGGCCCCAGCAGTACTTC. The full variable domain, in which reference TRBV7-9 and TRBJ2-7 provide the parts outside the CDR3, is DTGVSQNPRHKITKRGQNVTFRCDPISEHNRLYWYRQTLGQGPEFLTYFQNEAQLEKSRLLSDRFSAERPKGSFSTLEIQRTEQGDSAMYLCASSLVGGPQQYFGPGTRLTVT.

The V gene is TRBV28, the J gene TRBJ1-6; the match to TRBD1 covers 9 bases. V lost 3 bases to trimming and J lost 9 bases; unmatched junction nucleotides: 6. This CDR3 has 15 residues. Germline CDR1 MDHEN, CDR2 SYDVKM. The CDR3 DNA sequence: TGTGCCAGCAGTTTGGACCCGGGACAGGGTTCACCCCTCCACTTT. Encoded protein: CASSLDPGQGSPLHF.

The chain is built from TRBV15 and TRBJ2-5, with D perhaps TRBD2 (6 bases). CDR3 length: 14 amino acids. Trimming left V 0 bases short and J 5 bases short, with 10 bases between. CDR1 and CDR2 (germline): LNHNV, YYDKDF (reference sequence). Here the CDR3 reads CATSRDGGWETQYF. The CDR3 DNA reads as TGTGCCACCAGCAGAGATGGGGGGTGGGAGACCCAGTACTTC. Variable domain in full (rest from reference TRBV15 and TRBJ2-5): DAMVIQNPRYQVTQFGKPVTLSCSQTLNHNVMYWYQQKSSQAPKLLFHYYDKDFNNEADTPDNFQSRRPNTSFCFLDIRSPGLGDTAMYLCATSRDGGWETQYFGPGTRLLVL.

The chain has TRBV9 and TRBJ2-7; TRBD1 matches 8 bases. V trimming: 7 bases; J trimming: 1 base; junction bases outside the gene matches: 10. The CDR3 consists of 15 residues. Germline-derived CDR1 and CDR2 are SGDLS and YYNGEE. The CDR3 loop reads CASGPQGAGSYEQYF. In nucleotides, the CDR3 is TGTGCCAGCGGACCTCAGGGGGCCGGATCCTACGAGCAGTACTTC. Full variable domain (remainder filled in from reference TRBV9 and TRBJ2-7): DSGVTQTPKHLITATGQRVTLRCSPRSGDLSVYWYQQSLDQGLQFLIQYYNGEERAKGNILERFSAQQFPDLHSELNLSSLELGDSALYFCASGPQGAGSYEQYFGPGTRLTVT.

The chain uses TRBV10-1 and TRBJ2-1; TRBD2 matches at 13 bases. The V gene's germline CDR1 is WNHNN and CDR2 SYGVQD (reference sequence). The CDR3 is 17 residues long. With 1 base clipped from V and 9 bases from J, the junction kept 9 bases outside the gene matches. CDR3 bases: TGCGCCAGCAGTGAGTTTTCCGGGACTAGCGGGATAGGTGAGCAGTTCTTC. Amino acids: CASSEFSGTSGIGEQFF.

CDR3 amino acids: CASRHPGLAYYNEQFF. The CDR3 coding sequence is TGCGCCAGCAGACACCCGGGACTAGCGTACTACAATGAGCAGTTCTTC. The chain joins TRBV5-1 to TRBJ2-1; 10 bases line up with TRBD2. With V trimmed by 5 bases and J by 3 bases, 8 bases remained unmatched. In germline, CDR1 is SGHRS, CDR2 YFSETQ. CDR3 size: 16 residues.

This clone was recorded a few times. The chain joins TRBV27 to TRBJ1-6, with 7 bases aligning to TRBD1. V gave up 9 bases and J gave up 2 bases; unmatched junction bases: 4. The CDR3 length is 14 residues. Per the germline V gene, CDR1 is MNHEY and CDR2 is SMNVEV (reference sequence). The CDR3 loop is CASGGTAYNSPLHF. The CDR3 DNA reads TGTGCCAGTGGAGGGACAGCCTATAATTCACCCCTCCACTTT.

This chain connects TRBV11-2 to TRBJ2-7; TRBD2 aligns across 7 bases. The CDR3 consists of 18 residues. V lost 5 bases, J lost 1 base, and 17 bases stayed unmatched. Per the germline V gene, CDR1 is SGHAT and CDR2 is FQNNGV. The DNA for the CDR3 is TGTGCCAGCAGCCCCCCGGGGGGTTTCTCCTTCCCTTCCTACGAGCAGTACTTC. Its translation: CASSPPGGFSFPSYEQYF.

V usage is TRBV10-2 and J usage is TRBJ2-1; TRBD1 matches at 7 bases. Germline-derived CDR1 and CDR2 are WSHSY and SAAADI. The CDR3 covers 15 residues. Losses at the gene ends were 9 bases for V and 5 bases for J; bases not matched to a gene: 13. CDR3 loop: CASKLPGTAHNEQFF. CDR3 nucleotide sequence: TGCGCCAGTAAACTTCCCGGGACAGCCCACAATGAGCAGTTCTTC.

With respect to this clone: Germline is not matched at one junction end, which may reflect a read error. This CDR3 is CASSLSLGREDRGAVF. The CDR3 coding sequence is TGTGCCAGCAGTTTATCGCTAGGCAGGGAAGACCGGGGAGCTGTTTTT. This sequence joins TRBV27 and TRBJ2-2, with D perhaps given as TRBD1 or TRBD2 (5 bases each). This CDR3 has 16 amino acids. CDR1 and CDR2 from the germline V gene are MNHEY and SMNVEV (reference sequence).

This chain uses TRBV5-1 with TRBJ2-2, with D perhaps matching TRBD1 (5 bases). The V gene lost 4 bases and the J gene lost 3 bases, with 19 bases spanning the gap. CDR1 and CDR2 from the germline V gene are SGHRS and YFSETQ. This CDR3 has 17 residues. The CDR3 coding sequence is TGCGCCAGCAGCCCCCGGCCAGACAGCACGGACACCGGGGAGCTGTTTTTT. Translating it yields CASSPRPDSTDTGELFF.

The chain has TRBV15 and TRBJ2-5; maybe TRBD2 (5 bases). From germline, CDR1 is LNHNV and CDR2 YYDKDF (reference sequence). The CDR3 loop spans 16 amino acids. V was clipped by 2 bases and J by 4 bases, with 17 bases between them. The CDR3 spells CATSRYSPGVGETQYF. The CDR3 coding sequence is TGTGCCACCAGCAGATATTCCCCCGGGGTTGGAGAGACCCAGTACTTC.

Only one count was recorded for this clone. The V and J genes are TRBV5-1 and TRBJ2-1; D is uncertain. The length of the CDR3 is 16 residues. Deletions cut 0 bases from V and 5 bases from J, with 15 bases between. Germline CDR1 is SGHRS and CDR2 is YFSETQ. The CDR3 loop is CASSLATAQINNEQFF. The DNA for the CDR3 is TGCGCCAGCAGCTTGGCGACTGCACAAATAAACAATGAGCAGTTCTTC. Variable domain in full (rest from reference TRBV5-1 and TRBJ2-1): KAGVTQTPRYLIKTRGQQVTLSCSPISGHRSVSWYQQTPGQGLQFLFEYFSETQRNKGNFPGRFSGRQFSNSRSEMNVSTLELGDSALYLCASSLATAQINNEQFFGPGTRLTVL.

The CDR3 coding sequence is TGTGCCAGCAGTCAGGGACTAACAGATCAAGAGACCCAGTACTTC. Its translation: CASSQGLTDQETQYF. The V gene is TRBV11-3, the J gene TRBJ2-5; the match to TRBD2 covers 7 bases. This CDR3 has 15 residues. Germline-derived CDR1 and CDR2 are SGHNT and YENEEA. V was pared by 6 bases and J by 2 bases, with 9 bases of the junction left unmatched.

The chain has TRBV29-1 and TRBJ1-1; 9 nucleotides match TRBD1. Per the germline V gene, CDR1 is SQVTM and CDR2 is ANQGSEA. Trimming removed 7 bases from V and 4 bases from J; junction bases left unmatched: 7. This CDR3 spans 13 amino acids. The CDR3 sequence: CSGWDRVVTEAFF. As DNA, the CDR3 is TGCAGCGGGTGGGACAGGGTTGTCACTGAAGCTTTCTTT.

This sequence joins TRBV19 and TRBJ2-1, with D perhaps given as TRBD1 or TRBD2 (5 bases each). Trimming removed 6 bases at V and 6 bases at J, with 18 bases between. In germline, CDR1 is LNHDA, CDR2 SQIVND (reference sequence). CDR3 length: 15 residues. The CDR3 here is CASSGTGKGSNEQFF. Written as DNA, the CDR3 is TGTGCCAGTAGCGGGACGGGGAAGGGGTCCAATGAGCAGTTCTTC. Based on the CDR3 plus reference TRBV19 and TRBJ2-1, the full variable domain is DGGITQSPKYLFRKEGQNVTLSCEQNLNHDAMYWYRQDPGQGLRLIYYSQIVNDFQKGDIAEGYSVSREKKESFPLTVTSAQKNPTAFYLCASSGTGKGSNEQFFGPGTRLTVL.

The CDR3 here is CASSPPDRGASGNTIYF. The CDR3 coding sequence is TGTGCCAGCTCACCACCGGACAGGGGGGCCTCTGGAAACACCATATATTTT. The V and J genes are TRBV18 and TRBJ1-3; 10 bases map to TRBD1. The CDR3 runs 17 residues. V trimming: 0 bases; J trimming: 0 bases; junction bases outside the gene matches: 2. Germline V gene sequence: CDR1 KGHSH, CDR2 LQKENI.

The V call is TRBV5-1, the J call TRBJ2-3; 7 bases match TRBD1. The CDR3 has 14 amino acids. V was clipped by 6 bases and J by 2 bases; unmatched bases: 6. CDR1 and CDR2 from the germline V gene are SGHRS and YFSETQ. DNA for the CDR3: TGCGCCAGCACAGGGACAGAGTACACAGATACGCAGTATTTT. It codes for CASTGTEYTDTQYF.

The V call is TRBV2, the J call TRBJ2-5; tentative D call: TRBD1 (6 bases). V was clipped by 3 bases and J by 1 base, with 9 bases between them. CDR3 length equals 14 residues. Germline CDR1 is SNHLY and CDR2 is FYNNEI. This chain's CDR3 is CASSDPRGQETQYF. CDR3 DNA sequence: TGTGCCAGCAGTGACCCCAGGGGCCAAGAGACCCAGTACTTC.

This chain uses TRBV4-2 with TRBJ1-5; possibly TRBD1 for D (6 bases). Germline assignment: CDR1 LGHNA and CDR2 YNFKEQ. The CDR3 is 19 amino acids. The ends were cut back, 4 bases at V and 0 bases at J, with 22 bases in the middle. CDR3 nucleotide sequence: TGTGCCAGCAGCCTACAGGGTATACTCCCACCTTATAGCAATCAGCCCCAGCATTTT. Translation: CASSLQGILPPYSNQPQHF.

The J gene is TRBJ2-1, the V gene TRBV11-3; 7 bases are a match to TRBD2. The J segment lost 6 bases and the V segment lost 2 bases, leaving 7 bases of the junction unmatched. This CDR3 comprises 15 residues. Germline CDR1 is SGHNT and CDR2 is YENEEA. The CDR3 is CASSLSAGVLNEQFF. CDR3 sequence (DNA): TGTGCCAGCAGCTTAAGTGCGGGGGTCCTCAATGAGCAGTTCTTC.